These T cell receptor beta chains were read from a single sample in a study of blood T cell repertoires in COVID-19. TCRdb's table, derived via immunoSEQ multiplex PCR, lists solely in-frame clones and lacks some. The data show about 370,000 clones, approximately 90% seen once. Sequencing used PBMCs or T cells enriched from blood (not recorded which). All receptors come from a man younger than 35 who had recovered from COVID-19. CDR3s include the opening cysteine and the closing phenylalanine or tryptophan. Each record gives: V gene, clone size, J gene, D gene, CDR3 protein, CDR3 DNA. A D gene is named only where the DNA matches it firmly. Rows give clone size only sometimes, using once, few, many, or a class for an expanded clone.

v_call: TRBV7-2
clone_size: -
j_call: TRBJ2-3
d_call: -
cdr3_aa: CASSSPHTQYF
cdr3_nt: TGTGCCAGCAGCTCTCCTCATACGCAGTATTTT

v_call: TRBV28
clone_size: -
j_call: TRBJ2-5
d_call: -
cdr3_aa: CASSHPQGRETQYF
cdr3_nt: TGTGCCAGCAGTCACCCACAGGGTCGGGAGACCCAGTACTTC

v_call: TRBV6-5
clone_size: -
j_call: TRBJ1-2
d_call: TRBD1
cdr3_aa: CASRPDRGSNYGYTF
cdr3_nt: TGTGCCAGCAGGCCCGACAGGGGGTCTAACTATGGCTACACCTTC

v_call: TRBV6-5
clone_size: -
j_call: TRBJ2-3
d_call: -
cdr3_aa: CASSSQGWDTQYF
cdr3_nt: TGTGCCAGCAGTAGCCAGGGGTGGGATACGCAGTATTTT

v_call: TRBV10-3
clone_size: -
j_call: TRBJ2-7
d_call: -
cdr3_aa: CAISMGRVTSSGEQYF
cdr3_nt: TGTGCCATCAGTATGGGCAGGGTTACGTCGAGTGGCGAGCAGTACTTC

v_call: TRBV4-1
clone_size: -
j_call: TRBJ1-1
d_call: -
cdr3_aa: CASSQDPSREAFF
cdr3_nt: TGCGCCAGCAGCCAAGATCCGAGCCGTGAAGCTTTCTTT

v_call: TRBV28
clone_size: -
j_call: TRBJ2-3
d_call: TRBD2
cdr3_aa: CASSLLAGEADTQYF
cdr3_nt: TGTGCCAGCAGTTTGCTAGCGGGAGAGGCAGATACGCAGTATTTT

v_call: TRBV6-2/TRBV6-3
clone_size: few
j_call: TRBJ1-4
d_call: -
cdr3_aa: CASSYSAGDNEKLFF
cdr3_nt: TGTGCCAGCAGTTACTCGGCAGGGGATAATGAAAAACTGTTTTTT

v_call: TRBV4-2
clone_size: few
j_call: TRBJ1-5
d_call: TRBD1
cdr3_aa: CASSRAADRVGQPQHF
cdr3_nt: TGTGCCAGCAGCCGAGCCGCCGACAGGGTGGGTCAGCCCCAGCATTTT

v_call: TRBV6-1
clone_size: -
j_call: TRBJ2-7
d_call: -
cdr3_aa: CASSDQGWYEQYF
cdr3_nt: TGTGCCAGCAGTGATCAGGGATGGTACGAGCAGTACTTC

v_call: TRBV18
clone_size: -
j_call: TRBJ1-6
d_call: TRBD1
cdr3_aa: CASSPAGTDNSPLHF
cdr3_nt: TGTGCCAGCTCACCAGCTGGGACAGATAATTCACCCCTCCACTTT

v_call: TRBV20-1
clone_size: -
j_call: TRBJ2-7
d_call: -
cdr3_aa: CSASGQPYEQYF
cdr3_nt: TGCAGTGCTAGTGGACAGCCCTACGAGCAGTACTTC

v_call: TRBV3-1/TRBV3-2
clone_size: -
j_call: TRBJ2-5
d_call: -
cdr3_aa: CASSRGDSETQYF
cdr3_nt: TGTGCCAGCAGCCGAGGGGACTCCGAGACCCAGTACTTC

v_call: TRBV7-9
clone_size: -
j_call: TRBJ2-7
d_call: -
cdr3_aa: CASSLRDYEQYF
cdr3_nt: TGTGCCAGCAGCTTACGCGACTACGAGCAGTACTTC

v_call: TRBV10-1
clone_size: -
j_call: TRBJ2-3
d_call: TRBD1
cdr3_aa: CASSPGQSTDTQYF
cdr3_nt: TGCGCCAGCAGCCCGGGACAGAGCACAGATACGCAGTATTTT

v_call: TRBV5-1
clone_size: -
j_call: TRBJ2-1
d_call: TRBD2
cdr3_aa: CASSSHRTSGDYNEQFF
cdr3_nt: TGCGCCAGCAGCTCCCACCGGACTAGCGGGGACTACAATGAGCAGTTCTTC

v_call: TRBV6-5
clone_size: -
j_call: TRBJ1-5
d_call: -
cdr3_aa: CASSWGGSLNQPQHF
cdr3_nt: TGTGCCAGCAGTTGGGGGGGGTCCTTAAATCAGCCCCAGCATTTT

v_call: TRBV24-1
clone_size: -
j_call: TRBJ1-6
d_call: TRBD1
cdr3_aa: CATSDQVWGQGDSPLHF
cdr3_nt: TGTGCCACCAGTGACCAAGTTTGGGGGCAGGGGGATTCACCCCTCCACTTT

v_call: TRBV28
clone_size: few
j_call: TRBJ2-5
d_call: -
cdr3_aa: CASSTDGETQYF
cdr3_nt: TGTGCCAGCAGCACTGACGGGGAGACCCAGTACTTC

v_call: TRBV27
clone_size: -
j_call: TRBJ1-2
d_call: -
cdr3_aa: CASSLSAGEFYGYTF
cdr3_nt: TGTGCCAGCAGTTTATCGGCAGGGGAATTCTATGGCTACACCTTC

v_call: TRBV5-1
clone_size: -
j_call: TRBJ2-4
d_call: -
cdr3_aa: CASSLGDSPNIQYF
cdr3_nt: TGCGCCAGCAGCTTGGGTGACAGCCCAAACATTCAGTACTTC

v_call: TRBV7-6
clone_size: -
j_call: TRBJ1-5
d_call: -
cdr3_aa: CASSLAGGFGQPQHF
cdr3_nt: TGTGCCAGCAGCTTAGCGGGAGGGTTCGGTCAGCCCCAGCATTTT

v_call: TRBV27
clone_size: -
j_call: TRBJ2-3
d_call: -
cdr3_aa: CASIRKWTSTDTQYF
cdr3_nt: TGTGCCAGCATCCGAAAATGGACTTCCACAGATACGCAGTATTTT

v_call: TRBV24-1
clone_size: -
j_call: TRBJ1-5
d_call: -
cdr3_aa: CATSESTTGESNQPQHF
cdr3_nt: TGTGCCACCAGTGAGTCAACCACAGGAGAGAGCAATCAGCCCCAGCATTTT

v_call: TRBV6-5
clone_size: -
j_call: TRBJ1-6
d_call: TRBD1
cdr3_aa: CASSYSTGVRSPLHF
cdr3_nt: TGTGCCAGCAGTTACTCCACAGGGGTAAGGTCACCCCTCCACTTT

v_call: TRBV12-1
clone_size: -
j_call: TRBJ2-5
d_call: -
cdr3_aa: CASSSPGQVIQYF
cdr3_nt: TGTGCCAGCAGCTCCCCGGGACAGGTTATCCAGTACTTC

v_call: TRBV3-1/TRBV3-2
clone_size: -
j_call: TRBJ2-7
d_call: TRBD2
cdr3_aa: CASSGLAEQYF
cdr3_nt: TGTGCCAGCAGCGGACTAGCCGAGCAGTACTTC

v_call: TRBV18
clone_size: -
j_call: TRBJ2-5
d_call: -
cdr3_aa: CASSSGRETQYF
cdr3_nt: TGTGCCAGCTCATCGGGGAGAGAGACCCAGTACTTC

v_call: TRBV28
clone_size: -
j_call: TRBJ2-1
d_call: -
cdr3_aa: CASIPSGSSYNEQFF
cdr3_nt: TGTGCCAGCATCCCAAGCGGTAGCTCCTACAATGAGCAGTTCTTC

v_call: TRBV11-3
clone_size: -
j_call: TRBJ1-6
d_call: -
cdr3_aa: CASSLGQNNSPLHF
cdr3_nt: TGTGCCAGCAGCCTGGGCCAGAATAATTCACCCCTCCACTTT

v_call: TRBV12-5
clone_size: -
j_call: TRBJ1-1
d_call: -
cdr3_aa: CASGLRENEAFF
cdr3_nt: TGTGCTAGTGGTTTACGAGAGAATGAAGCTTTCTTT

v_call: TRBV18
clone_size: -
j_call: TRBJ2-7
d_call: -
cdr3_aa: CASSPSAGYEQYF
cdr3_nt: TGTGCCAGCTCACCCTCGGCGGGTTACGAGCAGTACTTC

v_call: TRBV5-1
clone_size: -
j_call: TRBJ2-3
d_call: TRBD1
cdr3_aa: CASSLDGTGGADTQYF
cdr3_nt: TGCGCCAGCAGCTTGGATGGGACAGGTGGGGCAGATACGCAGTATTTT

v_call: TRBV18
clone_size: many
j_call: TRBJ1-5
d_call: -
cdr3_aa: CASSLVQGNGNQPQHF
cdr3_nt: TGTGCCAGCTCACTCGTACAGGGAAATGGCAATCAGCCCCAGCATTTT

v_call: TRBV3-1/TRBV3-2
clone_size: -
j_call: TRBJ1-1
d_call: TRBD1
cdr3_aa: CASSRRSRQGHTEAFF
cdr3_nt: TGTGCCAGCAGCCGGAGATCCCGACAGGGGCACACTGAAGCTTTCTTT

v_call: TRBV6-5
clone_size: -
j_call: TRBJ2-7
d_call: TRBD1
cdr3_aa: CASSPGTGKYEQYF
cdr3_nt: TGTGCCAGCAGCCCCGGGACAGGGAAATACGAGCAGTACTTC

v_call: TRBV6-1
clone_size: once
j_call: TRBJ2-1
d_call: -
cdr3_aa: CASSEAVRSGEQFF
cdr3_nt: TGTGCCAGCAGTGAAGCCGTAAGGTCGGGTGAGCAGTTCTTC

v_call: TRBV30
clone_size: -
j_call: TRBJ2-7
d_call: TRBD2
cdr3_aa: CAWSVLAGSYEQYF
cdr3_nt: TGTGCCTGGAGTGTACTAGCGGGATCTTACGAGCAGTACTTC

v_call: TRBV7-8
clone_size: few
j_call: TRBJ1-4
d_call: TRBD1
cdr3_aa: CASSLVPGGLEKLFF
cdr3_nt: TGTGCCAGCAGCTTAGTGCCAGGGGGTTTGGAAAAACTGTTTTTT

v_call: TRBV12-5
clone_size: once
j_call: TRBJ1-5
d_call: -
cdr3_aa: CASGLEGVGTQPQHF
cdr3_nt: TGTGCTAGTGGTTTGGAGGGGGTTGGTACTCAGCCCCAGCATTTT

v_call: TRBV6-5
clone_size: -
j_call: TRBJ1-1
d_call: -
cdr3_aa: CASSPIGRAEAFF
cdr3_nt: TGTGCCAGCAGCCCAATAGGCAGGGCTGAAGCTTTCTTT

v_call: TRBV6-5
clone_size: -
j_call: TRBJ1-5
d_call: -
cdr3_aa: CASSSRQGSNQPQHF
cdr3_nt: TGTGCCAGCAGTTCTCGCCAGGGTAGCAATCAGCCCCAGCATTTT